This T cell receptor (beta chain) was observed in a study of T cell responses to AZD1222 COVID-19 vaccine. V trimming: 2 bases; J trimming: 10 bases; junction bases outside the gene matches: 14. From germline, CDR1 is SGHTA and CDR2 FQGNSA. The CDR3 covers 16 residues. On this clone: As yet, its antigen is unknown.

General study points: The CD4 TCRs associated with vaccination extended across spike and predominated at 160-218 and 743-854.

Assay used: immunoSEQ multiplex PCR; TCRdb lists only in-frame clones, some missing. This table holds about 83,000 clones, around 87% found once. The sample was peripheral blood, taken on day 0 of AZD1222 vaccination. The TCR was taken from an adult in good health. The rearrangement joins TRBV7-2 to TRBJ1-5; TRBD1 aligns across 7 bases. CDR3 residues: CASSLTSGTAISPQHF. The CDR3, as DNA: TGTGCCAGCAGCTTAACCTCCGGGACAGCAATCAGCCCCCAGCATTTT.